This passage covers 4 T cell receptor beta chains from one sample sequenced in a study of Tregs in tolerant kidney transplant recipients. Using immunoSEQ multiplex PCR, the repertoire was profiled, and TCRdb retains in-frame clones only, with some absent. The table lists about 69,000 clones, about 88% of them singletons. This specimen consisted of CD4+ T cells from blood, obtained before the transplant. The receptors shown here come from a human donor who received a combined kidney and bone marrow transplant.

This chain links TRBV6-5 with TRBJ2-7, with 9 bases identical to TRBD1. Per germline, CDR1 MNHEY and CDR2 SVGAGI. The CDR3 spans 15 residues. The V segment lost 4 bases and the J segment 3 bases; nucleotides outside the gene matches: 7. CDR3 DNA sequence: TGTGCCAGCAGTTCCTCGGGACAGGGTATCTACGAGCAGTACTTC. As protein: CASSSSGQGIYEQYF.

This rearrangement joins TRBV6-1 to TRBJ2-7; 12 bases fit TRBD1. Germline CDR1 and CDR2: MNHNS and SASEGT. The CDR3 is 14 amino acids. With 9 bases clipped from V and 5 bases from J, the junction kept 8 bases outside the gene matches. The CDR3 loop reads CASVSGQGANEQYF. Here the CDR3 DNA reads TGTGCCAGTGTATCGGGACAGGGGGCAAACGAGCAGTACTTC.

This sequence joins TRBV7-2 and TRBJ2-5; TRBD2 matches at 9 bases. In germline, CDR1 is SGHTA, CDR2 FQGNSA. Trimming cost V 2 bases and J 5 bases; bases outside gene matches: 12. The CDR3 is 17 amino acids. The CDR3 reads CASSLTRAPAGGETQYF. DNA of the CDR3: TGTGCCAGCAGCTTAACGAGGGCCCCAGCGGGAGGTGAGACCCAGTACTTC. The whole variable domain, remainder taken from reference TRBV7-2 and TRBJ2-5, is GAGVSQSPSNKVTEKGKDVELRCDPISGHTALYWYRQSLGQGLEFLIYFQGNSAPDKSGLPSDRFSAERTGGSVSTLTIQRTQQEDSAVYLCASSLTRAPAGGETQYFGPGTRLLVL.

This clone was observed a handful of times. The chain recombines TRBV7-9 with TRBJ1-4; tentative D call: TRBD1 (6 bases). The CDR3 runs 13 residues. CDR1 is SEHNR, CDR2 FQNEAQ, per germline (reference sequence). Trimming cost V 1 base and J 7 bases, with 7 bases left between them. CDR3 sequence: CASSLDRVEKLFF. Here the CDR3 DNA reads TGTGCCAGCAGCTTAGACAGGGTTGAAAAACTGTTTTTT.